The 2 T cell receptor beta chains given below trace back to one sample, sequenced in a study of shared clonotypes between healthy human individuals. TCRdb's table, derived via immunoSEQ multiplex PCR, lists solely in-frame clones and lacks some. The table records 2 million to 3 million clones, under 95% of them present only once. Sequenced input: naive CD4+ T cells from PBMCs. Subset given: CD45RA+ positively selected. These receptors all come from a man younger than 35 in good health. Some clones in this sample may be carry-over from other donors' samples.

The chain combines TRBV7-9 with TRBJ1-2; D call uncertain. In germline, CDR1 is SEHNR, CDR2 FQNEAQ (reference sequence). The CDR3 totals 13 residues. Trimming took off 2 bases at V and 6 bases at J, with 10 bases between the two ends. CDR3 in amino acids: CASSLLQMDGYTF. The DNA of the CDR3 is TGTGCCAGCAGCTTATTACAAATGGATGGCTACACCTTC.

V and J are TRBV21-1 and TRBJ1-1. TRBV21-1 is an annotated pseudogene. The CDR3 is made up of 17 amino acids. CDR3 nucleotide sequence: TGTGCCAGCAGCAAAGCGGGCCTCAACGGGGTGGACACTGAAGCTTTCTTT. Translating it yields CASSKAGLNGVDTEAFF.